This passage covers 27 T cell receptor beta chains from one sample sequenced in a study of early T cells in non-severe SARS-CoV-2 infection. MiXCR, run by TCRdb on the 5' RACE reads, gives a single entry per CDR3 protein. Of about 49,000 distinct CDR3 sequences listed, 4% to 5% are singletons. The source material was whole blood. These receptor sequences come from an adult who was a healthcare worker with PCR-confirmed SARS-CoV-2 infection or an uninfected control (not recorded which).

This clonotype has ten or more counts. The J gene is TRBJ1-1, the V gene TRBV12-5, with a weak D call TRBD1 (6 bases). This CDR3 contains 13 residues. V was trimmed by 3 bases and J by 4 bases, leaving 9 bases between them. Per germline, CDR1 LGHNT and CDR2 FRNRAP. CDR3 residues: CASGLEGGTEAFF. Here the CDR3 DNA reads TGTGCTAGTGGTTTAGAAGGGGGCACTGAAGCTTTCTTT.

This clonotype occurred a few times. In DNA, the CDR3 is TGTGCCAGCAGCTTATTCAGGCTCGGGGACACTGAAGCTTTCTTT. As protein: CASSLFRLGDTEAFF. The V gene is TRBV11-2, the J gene TRBJ1-1, with unresolved D. The CDR3 has 15 amino acids. Per the germline V gene, CDR1 is SGHAT and CDR2 is FQNNGV. V was pared by 2 bases and J by 3 bases, with 13 bases between.

The chain couples TRBV5-8 to TRBJ1-4; 11 positions match TRBD1. With V trimmed by 4 bases and J by 6 bases, 8 bases remained unmatched. The CDR3 sequence is 16 residues long. Germline CDR1 reads SGHTS; CDR2 reads YDEGEE. The CDR3 loop reads CASSTGQGAGDEKLFF. The CDR3 DNA is TGTGCCAGCAGCACCGGACAGGGGGCCGGGGATGAAAAACTGTTTTTT.

This clonotype was recorded at least ten times. This chain joins TRBV3-1 and TRBJ1-1; D is ambiguous. V lost 5 bases to trimming and J lost 0 bases, with 10 bases between them. This CDR3 spans 14 amino acids. Per the germline V gene, CDR1 is LGHDT and CDR2 is YNNKEL (reference sequence). This CDR3 is CASSMDRLNTEAFF. CDR3 sequence (DNA): TGTGCCAGCAGCATGGATAGGCTGAACACTGAAGCTTTCTTT. Combining the CDR3 with reference TRBV3-1 and TRBJ1-1 gives the whole variable domain DTAVSQTPKYLVTQMGNDKSIKCEQNLGHDTMYWYKQDSKKFLKIMFSYNNKELIINETVPNRFSPKSPDKAHLNLHINSLELGDSAVYFCASSMDRLNTEAFFGQGTRLTVV.

The chain couples TRBV6-1 to TRBJ2-2; D is tentatively TRBD1 or TRBD2 (5 bases each). Germline CDR1 is MNHNS and CDR2 is SASEGT. The CDR3 is 15 amino acids. V gave up 4 bases and J gave up 1 base, with 10 bases separating them. This CDR3 reads CASSVGTQNTGELFF. In nucleotides, the CDR3 is TGTGCCAGCAGTGTGGGGACCCAGAACACCGGGGAGCTGTTTTTT.

This clonotype has a handful of counts. The genes are TRBV29-1 and TRBJ2-3; 8 bases fit TRBD1. Germline CDR1 and CDR2: SQVTM and ANQGSEA. This CDR3 is built from 14 residues. The trim removed 6 bases at V and 2 bases at J, leaving 7 bases unmatched. The CDR3 protein is CSVQDRAVTDTQYF. Here the CDR3 DNA reads TGCAGCGTACAGGACAGGGCCGTCACAGATACGCAGTATTTT.

This clonotype was seen at least ten times. The chain combines TRBV9 with TRBJ2-3; D unclear. V gave up 3 bases and J gave up 4 bases, with 12 bases separating them. The V gene's germline CDR1 is SGDLS and CDR2 YYNGEE. The CDR3 sequence is 14 residues long. Written as DNA, the CDR3 is TGTGCCAGCAGCGCCCGGATGTGGGCAGATACGCAGTATTTT. Amino acids: CASSARMWADTQYF.

This clonotype was counted ten times or more. The V gene is TRBV4-2, the J gene TRBJ2-2; TRBD2 aligns across 11 bases. CDR3 length equals 16 residues. V trimming: 1 base; J trimming: 3 bases; junction bases outside the gene matches: 1. Germline assignment: CDR1 LGHNA and CDR2 YNFKEQ. This chain's CDR3 is CASSQVAGGHTGELFF. CDR3 nucleotide sequence: TGTGCCAGCAGCCAAGTAGCGGGAGGGCACACCGGGGAGCTGTTTTTT.

This clonotype was counted many times. This rearrangement joins TRBV5-1 to TRBJ2-5, with D possibly matching TRBD1 (6 bases). Germline CDR1 and CDR2: SGHRS and YFSETQ. The CDR3 runs 17 residues. Trimming cost V 0 bases and J 2 bases, with 17 bases left between them. CDR3 coding DNA: TGCGCCAGCAGCTTGGCCAATGATGCTAGGGGGCAAGAGACCCAGTACTTC. The encoded protein is CASSLANDARGQETQYF.

The chain carries TRBV29-1 and TRBJ1-4, with a possible D match to TRBD1 (6 bases). CDR1 is SQVTM and CDR2 is ANQGSEA in the germline V gene. CDR3 length: 13 residues. Trimming shortened V by 6 bases and J by 3 bases, and 11 bases separated the two germline ends. CDR3 amino acids: CSVSRGPNEKLFF. In nucleotides, the CDR3 is TGCAGCGTCTCCAGGGGACCTAATGAAAAACTGTTTTTT.

The chain joins TRBV5-1 to TRBJ1-4, with D perhaps TRBD1 (6 bases). Germline CDR1 reads SGHRS; CDR2 reads YFSETQ. V dropped 4 bases and J dropped 0 bases, with 10 bases sitting between them. The CDR3 has 15 residues. The CDR3 loop is CASSVDSATNEKLFF. The CDR3 nucleotides read TGCGCCAGCAGCGTGGACAGCGCAACTAATGAAAAACTGTTTTTT.

This clonotype was found many times. The rearrangement uses TRBV3-1 and TRBJ1-4; 7 positions agree with TRBD1. Losses at the gene ends were 5 bases for V and 4 bases for J; bases not matched to a gene: 7. Germline CDR1 is LGHDT and CDR2 is YNNKEL (reference sequence). The CDR3 totals 15 residues. CDR3 coding DNA: TGTGCCAGCAGCTATGCGGGACAGTTTAATGAAAAACTGTTTTTT. This encodes CASSYAGQFNEKLFF.

Many counts were recorded for this clonotype. The chain joins TRBV30 to TRBJ1-1, with 7 bases aligning to TRBD1. Germline V gene data show CDR1 as GTSNPN and CDR2 as SVGIG (reference sequence). This CDR3 region has 12 residues. J gave up 7 bases and V 3 bases, and 5 bases lay outside the gene matches. CDR3 DNA sequence: TGTGCCTGGAGCCGACAGGGTGGTGAAGCTTTCTTT. Translated: CAWSRQGGEAFF.

Many counts were recorded for this clonotype. The V gene is TRBV19, the J gene TRBJ1-2; TRBD1 matches at 7 bases. This CDR3 comprises 13 residues. V lost 2 bases and J lost 8; bases outside the gene matches: 5. Germline CDR1 LNHDA, CDR2 SQIVND (reference sequence). CDR3 nucleotide sequence: TGTGCCAGTAGTATACGGGACAGCCACGGCTACACCTTC. Amino acid sequence: CASSIRDSHGYTF. Full variable domain (outside the CDR3, taken from reference TRBV19 and TRBJ1-2): DGGITQSPKYLFRKEGQNVTLSCEQNLNHDAMYWYRQDPGQGLRLIYYSQIVNDFQKGDIAEGYSVSREKKESFPLTVTSAQKNPTAFYLCASSIRDSHGYTFGSGTRLTVV.

This clonotype was seen many times. The genes are TRBV7-6 and TRBJ2-5, with D perhaps matching TRBD1 (6 bases). Trimming stripped 5 bases from V and 5 bases from J, with 12 bases between. Germline loops: CDR1 SGHVS, CDR2 FNYEAQ. The CDR3 is 13 amino acids. CDR3 DNA sequence: TGTGCCAGCAGCCTCCCAGGGGTGGAGACCCAGTACTTC. Translated: CASSLPGVETQYF.

This clonotype has more than one count but fewer than ten. The chain recombines TRBV27 with TRBJ1-1; TRBD1 matches 10 bases. The CDR3 length is 13 residues. The V and J ends lost 6 bases and 11 bases, in that order; junction bases with no gene match: 9. Germline values: CDR1 MNHEY, CDR2 SMNVEV (reference sequence). The CDR3 DNA sequence: TGTGCCAGCAGCTTTGACAGGGGGCGCTTGGCTTTCTTT. Its translation: CASSFDRGRLAFF.

This clonotype has ten or more counts. This rearrangement joins TRBV7-2 to TRBJ2-1; 7 bases align to TRBD1. The germline V gene encodes CDR1 SGHTA and CDR2 FQGNSA. CDR3 size: 17 residues. Unmatched junction bases numbered 17, after V lost 5 bases and J lost 7 bases. The CDR3 sequence is CASSPDIFGTERNEQFF. The DNA for the CDR3 is TGTGCCAGCAGCCCGGATATATTCGGGACAGAGAGAAATGAGCAGTTCTTC.

Ten or more counts support this clonotype. V and J are TRBV19 and TRBJ1-5, with 7 bases matching TRBD1. This CDR3 is 20 amino acids long. J lost 1 base, V lost 5 bases, and 20 bases had no gene match. Germline V gene data show CDR1 as LNHDA and CDR2 as SQIVND (reference sequence). The CDR3 DNA follows: TGTGCCAGTAGTCTTCGGACAGGTCCTATTCCGGGACTCAGCAATCAGCCCCAGCATTTT. It yields the protein CASSLRTGPIPGLSNQPQHF.

This clonotype was counted a single time. This chain's CDR3 is CAVTASGRETQYF. The CDR3 DNA reads TGTGCCGTAACGGCTAGCGGGAGAGAGACCCAGTACTTC. The chain carries TRBV28 and TRBJ2-5; 10 nucleotides align to TRBD2. The CDR3 runs to 13 residues. Germline CDR1 and CDR2: MDHEN and SYDVKM. Germline trimming cut 11 bases from V and 4 bases from J; bases unmatched to any gene: 7.

This clonotype was counted many times. The chain employs TRBV5-4 and TRBJ2-3; no clear D gene. The germline CDR1 and CDR2 sequences are SGHNT and YYREEE (reference sequence). Trimming took 1 base from V and 5 from J, leaving 5 bases between them. The CDR3 contains 12 residues. CDR3 DNA sequence: TGTGCCAGCAGCTTGTCTGTAGATACGCAGTATTTT. Residues: CASSLSVDTQYF. Based on the CDR3 plus reference TRBV5-4 and TRBJ2-3, the full variable domain is ETGVTQSPTHLIKTRGQQVTLRCSSQSGHNTVSWYQQALGQGPQFIFQYYREEENGRGNFPPRFSGLQFPNYSSELNVNALELDDSALYLCASSLSVDTQYFGPGTRLTVL.

The table lists this clonotype with many counts. This chain links TRBV20-1 with TRBJ2-2; D unclear. The CDR3 length is 12 residues. V lost 1 base and J lost 7, with 7 bases in between. Germline assignment: CDR1 DFQATT and CDR2 SNEGSKA (reference sequence). As DNA, the CDR3 is TGCAGTGCTAGAGCGGGTTTCGGGGAGCTGTTTTTT. It encodes CSARAGFGELFF.

This clonotype occurred many times. V is TRBV10-3 and J is TRBJ2-5, with 8 nucleotides matching TRBD1. V lost 2 bases and J lost 4; bases outside the gene matches: 12. Looked up from germline, CDR1 is ENHRY and CDR2 is SYGVKD. The CDR3 runs 17 residues. The CDR3 loop is CAISEGQGTPGLETQYF. The DNA for the CDR3 is TGTGCCATCAGTGAGGGACAGGGCACCCCAGGATTAGAGACCCAGTACTTC.

This clonotype was counted at least ten times. This rearrangement joins TRBV11-2 to TRBJ2-7, with D uncertain. The CDR3 sequence is 10 residues long. V shed 8 bases and J shed 6 bases, with 8 bases lying between them. Germline CDR1 is SGHAT and CDR2 is FQNNGV. Here the CDR3 reads CASLGTEQYF. DNA of the CDR3: TGTGCCAGCCTGGGAACCGAGCAGTACTTC.

This clonotype was counted many times. The chain has TRBV6-6 and TRBJ2-3; TRBD2 agrees at 9 bases. The CDR3 runs 14 residues. V gave up 4 bases and J gave up 10 bases; unmatched junction bases: 9. Per the germline V gene, CDR1 is MNHNY and CDR2 is SVGAGI (reference sequence). The CDR3 loop is CASSSPSGDRAQYF. The DNA for the CDR3 is TGTGCCAGCAGTTCTCCTAGCGGGGATAGGGCGCAGTATTTT.

This clonotype appeared many times. V gene TRBV11-2 combines with J gene TRBJ2-1, with 9 bases lining up with TRBD1. Germline trimming cut 1 base from V and 5 bases from J; bases unmatched to any gene: 15. Germline V gives CDR1 SGHAT, CDR2 FQNNGV. CDR3 length: 19 amino acids. CDR3 in amino acids: CASSLGGTGYFVEDNEQFF. The CDR3 DNA follows: TGTGCCAGCAGCTTAGGAGGGACAGGGTACTTCGTGGAAGACAATGAGCAGTTCTTC.

J is TRBJ2-2 and V is TRBV11-2, with D unclear. Germline loops: CDR1 SGHAT, CDR2 FQNNGV. The CDR3 spans 13 residues. V lost 5 bases, J lost 4 bases, and 8 bases lay in between. In DNA, the CDR3 is TGTGCCAGCAGCCCCCGGGCCACCGGGGAGCTGTTTTTT. It yields the protein CASSPRATGELFF.

V is TRBV2 and J is TRBJ2-2; 7 bases align to TRBD1. The germline CDR1 and CDR2 sequences are SNHLY and FYNNEI. This CDR3 has 15 amino acids. J lost 2 bases, V lost 9 bases, and 9 bases had no gene match. The CDR3 sequence: CASTPGQINTGELFF. CDR3 DNA: TGTGCCAGTACCCCGGGACAGATAAACACCGGGGAGCTGTTTTTT.